Reported below is one T cell receptor (beta chain). This specimen comes from a study of cytomegalovirus exposure and HLA in healthy donors. Germline assignment: CDR1 MGHDK and CDR2 SYGVNS. This CDR3 spans 13 amino acids. The trim removed 8 bases at V and 2 bases at J, leaving 5 bases unmatched. The PCR used 60 Vbeta and 13 Jbeta primers. Assay used: immunoSEQ multiplex PCR; TCRdb lists only in-frame clones, some missing. Of tens of thousands of clones listed, roughly four fifths are singletons. The sequence came from a male donor in good health and CMV-seropositive. V gene TRBV25-1 combines with J gene TRBJ1-2, with TRBD1 matching 7 bases. Input material: PBMCs. The CDR3 DNA reads as TGTGCCAGCGGGGACAGAGCCAACTATGGCTACACCTTC. This encodes CASGDRANYGYTF.